This T cell receptor (beta chain) was profiled in a study of spatial heterogeneity in lung cancer. The time point here: sample taken at primary tumor resection. Material for sequencing was whole RNA from tumor, nontumor lung or frozen PBMC, left unsorted. CDR3 length equals 14 residues. Trimming took off 4 bases at V and 7 bases at J, with 14 bases between the two ends. Germline V lookup: CDR1 SGHTA, CDR2 FQGNSA. TCRdb re-called the 5' RACE reads through MiXCR, storing one row per CDR3 protein. The sample lists some 3,000 distinct CDR3 sequences; roughly 5% were seen once. By share, this clonotype ranks as medium-sized.

The source of this sequence is a male donor with early-stage non-small cell lung cancer. The material sequenced was normal lung tissue next to the tumor, taken at surgery. The chain employs TRBV7-2 and TRBJ2-1; possible D gene TRBD1, 6 bases. The CDR3 region has the DNA TGTGCCAGCAGCTCATTCTTCAGGGGAAATGAGCAGTTCTTC. Its translation is CASSSFFRGNEQFF.